These T cell receptor beta chains were read from a single sample in a study of cytomegalovirus exposure and HLA in healthy donors. Libraries were prepared by immunoSEQ multiplex PCR; TCRdb keeps only in-frame clonotypes and omits some of them. The sample gives roughly 120,000 clones, over 60% of which show up once; just over 8% is in the top ten. Sequences were obtained from PBMCs. The receptors here all came from a woman between 40 and 55 years old in good health and CMV-seropositive. The CDR3 runs from the conserved cysteine through the conserved F or W. The order of the fields is J gene, clone size, D gene, V gene, CDR3 DNA, CDR3 protein. The D gene is left open where the match is weak. Not all rows give a size; the values are once, few, many and, for expanded clones, a class.

j_call: TRBJ1-6
clone_size: -
d_call: -
v_call: TRBV19
cdr3_nt: TGTGCCAGTAGTATAAGGCAGCGGGGGTATAATTCACCCCTCCACTTT
cdr3_aa: CASSIRQRGYNSPLHF

j_call: TRBJ2-7
clone_size: few
d_call: -
v_call: TRBV4-3
cdr3_nt: TGCGCCAGCAGCCAATCCCACAGGGAAAACGAGCAGTACTTC
cdr3_aa: CASSQSHRENEQYF

j_call: TRBJ1-2
clone_size: once
d_call: -
v_call: TRBV14
cdr3_nt: TGTGCCAGCAGCCGATCGAGATTAGAGGGCTATGGCTACACCTTC
cdr3_aa: CASSRSRLEGYGYTF

j_call: TRBJ1-1
clone_size: -
d_call: -
v_call: TRBV5-1
cdr3_nt: TGCGCCAGCAGGGGAGACCCAAACACTGAAGCTTTCTTT
cdr3_aa: CASRGDPNTEAFF

j_call: TRBJ1-4
clone_size: few
d_call: TRBD1
v_call: TRBV25-1
cdr3_nt: TGTGCCAGCAGTGCCGGGACAGGGGCAACTAATGAAAAACTGTTTTTT
cdr3_aa: CASSAGTGATNEKLFF

j_call: TRBJ2-7
clone_size: -
d_call: TRBD1
v_call: TRBV29-1
cdr3_nt: TGCAGCGTTGAAGATAATTCCGACAGGGACGAGCAGTACTTC
cdr3_aa: CSVEDNSDRDEQYF

j_call: TRBJ1-1
clone_size: -
d_call: -
v_call: TRBV6-4
cdr3_nt: TGTGCCAGCAGTGACTCGATCCGGACAGCATCCGCCGGCACTGAAGCTTTCTTT
cdr3_aa: CASSDSIRTASAGTEAFF

j_call: TRBJ2-7
clone_size: -
d_call: -
v_call: TRBV6-1
cdr3_nt: TGTGCCAGCAGTAAAGGACTTATCAACTCCTACGAGCAGTACTTC
cdr3_aa: CASSKGLINSYEQYF

j_call: TRBJ1-5
clone_size: -
d_call: TRBD1
v_call: TRBV10-2
cdr3_nt: TGCGCCAGCAGTGAGTTAAGACAGGGGGGGAATCAGCCCCAGCATTTT
cdr3_aa: CASSELRQGGNQPQHF

j_call: TRBJ1-4
clone_size: -
d_call: -
v_call: TRBV6-5
cdr3_nt: TGTGCCAGCAGAGCAGAGAAAGGGGGTGAAAAACTGTTTTTT
cdr3_aa: CASRAEKGGEKLFF

j_call: TRBJ2-7
clone_size: -
d_call: TRBD1
v_call: TRBV18
cdr3_nt: TGTGCCAGCTCTCAAACAGGGGCGACTTCCTACGAGCAGTACTTC
cdr3_aa: CASSQTGATSYEQYF

j_call: TRBJ1-1
clone_size: -
d_call: -
v_call: TRBV4-2
cdr3_nt: TGTGCCAGCAGCCAAGTGCGACACGGTCCTGAAGCTTTCTTT
cdr3_aa: CASSQVRHGPEAFF

j_call: TRBJ1-1
clone_size: -
d_call: -
v_call: TRBV5-4
cdr3_nt: TGTGCCAGCAGTCGTGCCGGGGGAGACACTGAAGCTTTCTTT
cdr3_aa: CASSRAGGDTEAFF

j_call: TRBJ1-2
clone_size: once
d_call: -
v_call: TRBV5-1
cdr3_nt: TGCGCCAGCAGCTCCTCCGCCAGCTATGGCTACACCTTC
cdr3_aa: CASSSSASYGYTF

j_call: TRBJ2-3
clone_size: -
d_call: TRBD2
v_call: TRBV9
cdr3_nt: TGTGCCAGCAGCGTAACCCCCCCCACTAGCGGGGGCCACACAGATACGCAGTATTTT
cdr3_aa: CASSVTPPTSGGHTDTQYF

j_call: TRBJ1-2
clone_size: -
d_call: -
v_call: TRBV5-4
cdr3_nt: TGTGCCAGCAGCTCCGGAGGGTATGGCTACACCTTC
cdr3_aa: CASSSGGYGYTF

j_call: TRBJ1-5
clone_size: -
d_call: -
v_call: TRBV6-1
cdr3_nt: TGTGCCAGCAGTGCCGCGGGTTATCAGCCCCAGCATTTT
cdr3_aa: CASSAAGYQPQHF

j_call: TRBJ1-5
clone_size: few
d_call: -
v_call: TRBV7-2
cdr3_nt: TGTGCCAGCAGCTTATGGCAGAATCAGCCCCAGCATTTT
cdr3_aa: CASSLWQNQPQHF

j_call: TRBJ2-3
clone_size: -
d_call: -
v_call: TRBV4-3
cdr3_nt: TGCGCCAGCAGCCAAGGTCTAATAGCGGCTGATACGCAGTATTTT
cdr3_aa: CASSQGLIAADTQYF

j_call: TRBJ1-6
clone_size: many
d_call: -
v_call: TRBV9
cdr3_nt: TGTGCCAGCAGCGATCAGGGACCCCTCCACTTT
cdr3_aa: CASSDQGPLHF

j_call: TRBJ1-6
clone_size: few
d_call: -
v_call: TRBV9
cdr3_nt: TGTGCCAGCAGCGTAGAAAGGAGAAGCTCCTATAATTCACCCCTCCACTTT
cdr3_aa: CASSVERRSSYNSPLHF

j_call: TRBJ2-7
clone_size: -
d_call: TRBD2
v_call: TRBV4-3
cdr3_nt: TGCGCCAGCAGCCAAGACAGCGGGAATGAGCAGTACTTC
cdr3_aa: CASSQDSGNEQYF

j_call: TRBJ2-5
clone_size: -
d_call: TRBD1
v_call: TRBV6-1
cdr3_nt: TGTGCCAGCAGTGAAGGGGTCAGGGGGCACGGGGAGACCCAGTACTTC
cdr3_aa: CASSEGVRGHGETQYF

j_call: TRBJ1-1
clone_size: few
d_call: -
v_call: TRBV7-8
cdr3_nt: TGTGCCAGCAGCTTAGTAGGCGGAAACACTGAAGCTTTCTTT
cdr3_aa: CASSLVGGNTEAFF

j_call: TRBJ1-5
clone_size: -
d_call: TRBD1
v_call: TRBV19
cdr3_nt: TGTGCCAGTAGACATAGTAAGACAGGGGCAACGAATAGCAATCAGCCCCAGCATTTT
cdr3_aa: CASRHSKTGATNSNQPQHF

j_call: TRBJ2-3
clone_size: few
d_call: -
v_call: TRBV6-1
cdr3_nt: TGTGCCAGCAGTGTGGGGGGGGCTAGCACAGATACGCAGTATTTT
cdr3_aa: CASSVGGASTDTQYF

j_call: TRBJ2-1
clone_size: -
d_call: -
v_call: TRBV4-3
cdr3_nt: TGCGCCAGCAGCCAAACCGAAACACCGGGGAATGAGCAGTTCTTC
cdr3_aa: CASSQTETPGNEQFF

j_call: TRBJ2-5
clone_size: -
d_call: -
v_call: TRBV4-1
cdr3_nt: TGCGCCAGCAGCCGTTTTGAGTCAGAGACCCAGTACTTC
cdr3_aa: CASSRFESETQYF

j_call: TRBJ1-6
clone_size: -
d_call: -
v_call: TRBV5-1
cdr3_nt: TGCGCCAGCAGCCAAGGACAGCAAGGGGATTCACCCCTCCACTTT
cdr3_aa: CASSQGQQGDSPLHF

j_call: TRBJ1-2
clone_size: few
d_call: -
v_call: TRBV6-1
cdr3_nt: TGTGCCAGCAGTGAACTCGGTTATGGCTACACCTTC
cdr3_aa: CASSELGYGYTF

j_call: TRBJ2-1
clone_size: -
d_call: -
v_call: TRBV13
cdr3_nt: TGTGCCAGCAGCTTCTATGCGGGCAATGAGCAGTTCTTC
cdr3_aa: CASSFYAGNEQFF

j_call: TRBJ2-7
clone_size: -
d_call: TRBD1
v_call: TRBV5-1
cdr3_nt: TGCGCCAGCAGCTCCGGACAGGGCTACGAGCAGTACTTC
cdr3_aa: CASSSGQGYEQYF

j_call: TRBJ1-2
clone_size: once
d_call: -
v_call: TRBV29-1
cdr3_nt: TGCAGCGTTGAGGACGAGGGCGGCTACACCTTC
cdr3_aa: CSVEDEGGYTF

j_call: TRBJ1-5
clone_size: -
d_call: -
v_call: TRBV25-1
cdr3_nt: TGTGCCAGCAGTGAAGCGGCTTATCAGCCCCAGCATTTT
cdr3_aa: CASSEAAYQPQHF

j_call: TRBJ2-7
clone_size: -
d_call: TRBD1
v_call: TRBV4-3
cdr3_nt: TGCGCCAGCAGCCAAGCTAGGGGACAGGGAGGGTACTACGAGCAGTACTTC
cdr3_aa: CASSQARGQGGYYEQYF

j_call: TRBJ1-1
clone_size: -
d_call: -
v_call: TRBV7-2
cdr3_nt: TGTGCCAGCAGCTTAGTTGAAGCACGGAACACTGAAGCTTTCTTT
cdr3_aa: CASSLVEARNTEAFF

j_call: TRBJ1-1
clone_size: few
d_call: -
v_call: TRBV4-3
cdr3_nt: TGCGCCAGCAGCCAAGACCTCTCAACAGGGTTTTTTAGTGACACTGAAGCTTTCTTT
cdr3_aa: CASSQDLSTGFFSDTEAFF

j_call: TRBJ1-5
clone_size: -
d_call: TRBD1
v_call: TRBV19
cdr3_nt: TGTGCCACTCGGACAGGGGGCAATCAGCCCCAGCATTTT
cdr3_aa: CATRTGGNQPQHF

j_call: TRBJ1-4
clone_size: -
d_call: TRBD1
v_call: TRBV2
cdr3_nt: TGTGCCACCACGTTTCAGGGGGTAGATGAAAAACTGTTTTTT
cdr3_aa: CATTFQGVDEKLFF

j_call: TRBJ1-4
clone_size: -
d_call: -
v_call: TRBV18
cdr3_nt: TGTGCCAGCTCACGCAGCGAACAGGGTTCGGGGGAAAAACTGTTTTTT
cdr3_aa: CASSRSEQGSGEKLFF

j_call: TRBJ2-7
clone_size: -
d_call: -
v_call: TRBV7-2
cdr3_nt: TGTGCCAGCAGCCCGCCGGGACAAGGCTACGAGCAGTACTTC
cdr3_aa: CASSPPGQGYEQYF

j_call: TRBJ1-6
clone_size: -
d_call: TRBD1
v_call: TRBV25-1
cdr3_nt: TGTGCCAGCAGTCGCGGGACAGAGTCGTCACCCCTCCACTTT
cdr3_aa: CASSRGTESSPLHF

j_call: TRBJ2-2
clone_size: few
d_call: TRBD2
v_call: TRBV10-2
cdr3_nt: TGCGCCAGCAGGGCCCCACTAGCGACCGGTGCGAACACCGGGGAGCTGTTTTTT
cdr3_aa: CASRAPLATGANTGELFF

j_call: TRBJ1-2
clone_size: -
d_call: TRBD1
v_call: TRBV18
cdr3_nt: TGTGCCAGCTCACCGGGACAGCGGGGGTATGGCTACACCTTC
cdr3_aa: CASSPGQRGYGYTF

j_call: TRBJ1-3
clone_size: -
d_call: TRBD1
v_call: TRBV18
cdr3_nt: TGTGCCAGCTCATCAGAGACAGGGTTCGGAAACACCATATATTTT
cdr3_aa: CASSSETGFGNTIYF

j_call: TRBJ1-2
clone_size: -
d_call: -
v_call: TRBV20-1
cdr3_nt: TGCAGTGCTAAGGACTCGAAGAGCTACACCTTC
cdr3_aa: CSAKDSKSYTF

j_call: TRBJ1-2
clone_size: -
d_call: TRBD1
v_call: TRBV5-1
cdr3_nt: TGCGCCAGCAGCTTGGGACAGGGGAACCGCTATGGCTACACCTTC
cdr3_aa: CASSLGQGNRYGYTF

j_call: TRBJ2-7
clone_size: -
d_call: -
v_call: TRBV5-4
cdr3_nt: TGTGCCAGCAGCTTGGCCGCCGGGGGCTACGAGCAGTACTTC
cdr3_aa: CASSLAAGGYEQYF

j_call: TRBJ2-7
clone_size: -
d_call: -
v_call: TRBV11-3
cdr3_nt: TGTGCCAGCAGCCAGACAGGCTACGAGCAGTACTTC
cdr3_aa: CASSQTGYEQYF

j_call: TRBJ2-3
clone_size: -
d_call: -
v_call: TRBV6-6
cdr3_nt: TGTGCCAGCAGTTATCAGACACAACCCTCTCCAGATACGCAGTATTTT
cdr3_aa: CASSYQTQPSPDTQYF

j_call: TRBJ2-5
clone_size: -
d_call: TRBD2
v_call: TRBV4-2
cdr3_nt: TGTGCCAGCAGCCCCCAGGGAGCGGGGGGGCCCCAAGAGACCCAGTACTTC
cdr3_aa: CASSPQGAGGPQETQYF

j_call: TRBJ2-7
clone_size: -
d_call: TRBD2
v_call: TRBV19
cdr3_nt: TGTGCCAGTAGTAGCGGGAGATCGTACGAGCAGTACTTC
cdr3_aa: CASSSGRSYEQYF

j_call: TRBJ1-2
clone_size: -
d_call: -
v_call: TRBV6-1
cdr3_nt: TGTGCCATCGAATCCGGGATAAACTATGGCTACACCTTC
cdr3_aa: CAIESGINYGYTF

j_call: TRBJ1-4
clone_size: -
d_call: TRBD1
v_call: TRBV29-1
cdr3_nt: TGCAGCGTTGACGGGACAGGGGTCGAAAAACTGTTTTTT
cdr3_aa: CSVDGTGVEKLFF

j_call: TRBJ2-1
clone_size: -
d_call: TRBD1
v_call: TRBV6-5
cdr3_nt: TGTGCCAGCAGTTACTCCGGGACAGGGGGTAACGAGCAGTTCTTC
cdr3_aa: CASSYSGTGGNEQFF

j_call: TRBJ1-1
clone_size: -
d_call: -
v_call: TRBV29-1
cdr3_nt: TGCACCGCCGAGGGACAAAGAGTCACTGAAGCTTTCTTT
cdr3_aa: CTAEGQRVTEAFF

j_call: TRBJ2-1
clone_size: -
d_call: TRBD1
v_call: TRBV7-7
cdr3_nt: TGTGCCAGCAGCTCTCGGACAGGGGGCGACTACAATGAGCAGTTCTTC
cdr3_aa: CASSSRTGGDYNEQFF

j_call: TRBJ1-4
clone_size: -
d_call: -
v_call: TRBV7-9
cdr3_nt: TGTGCCAGCAGCTTAGGGTCGCAGGGCGGAGAAAAACTGTTTTTT
cdr3_aa: CASSLGSQGGEKLFF

j_call: TRBJ2-7
clone_size: -
d_call: TRBD1
v_call: TRBV9
cdr3_nt: TGTGCCAGCAGCGTAGGAGGGACAGGGGTCTACGAGCAGTACTTC
cdr3_aa: CASSVGGTGVYEQYF

j_call: TRBJ1-4
clone_size: -
d_call: TRBD1
v_call: TRBV11-2
cdr3_nt: TGTGCCAGCAGCTTTCTCAGGGGGCGGTCAACTAATGAAAAACTGTTTTTT
cdr3_aa: CASSFLRGRSTNEKLFF